A single sample gave rise to the 12 T cell receptor beta chains below, sequenced in a study of blood T cell repertoires in COVID-19. Repertoires were generated with immunoSEQ multiplex PCR, while TCRdb's copy carries only in-frame clones and drops some. The table has some 67,000 clones, around 86% seen once. Sequenced material: peripheral blood. These receptors were taken from a man aged 50 to 60 with active COVID-19.

This chain joins TRBV28 and TRBJ1-5, with a possible D match to TRBD1 (6 bases). The CDR3 loop spans 13 amino acids. Germline loops: CDR1 MDHEN, CDR2 SYDVKM. Trimming left V 10 bases short and J 5 bases short, with 15 bases between. CDR3 region: CATQGRTYQPQHF. The CDR3 DNA sequence: TGTGCCACGCAGGGGCGAACCTATCAGCCCCAGCATTTT.

V is TRBV4-2 and J is TRBJ1-1; 8 bases are a match to TRBD1. This CDR3 spans 17 amino acids. The V segment lost 1 base and the J segment 0 bases; nucleotides outside the gene matches: 7. Germline V CDR1 and CDR2: LGHNA, YNFKEQ. The DNA of the CDR3 is TGTGCCAGCAGCCAAGGTTTGCAGGGGGCTATGAACACTGAAGCTTTCTTT. Its translation: CASSQGLQGAMNTEAFF.

This chain links TRBV7-9 with TRBJ2-1; 7 bases align to TRBD1. The V gene end was trimmed by 7 bases and the J gene end by 6 bases; junction bases not matched to a gene: 15. The CDR3 has 16 amino acids. Germline CDR1 SEHNR, CDR2 FQNEAQ (reference sequence). The DNA of the CDR3 is TGTGCCAGCACCCAGCGGACCTCAGGGGGTGGCAATGAGCAGTTCTTC. Protein: CASTQRTSGGGNEQFF. Filled out from reference TRBV7-9 and TRBJ2-1, the complete variable domain reads DTGVSQNPRHKITKRGQNVTFRCDPISEHNRLYWYRQTLGQGPEFLTYFQNEAQLEKSRLLSDRFSAERPKGSFSTLEIQRTEQGDSAMYLCASTQRTSGGGNEQFFGPGTRLTVL.

The chain couples TRBV5-6 to TRBJ1-2; TRBD1 matches at 12 bases. J gave up 4 bases and V 2 bases, and 9 bases lay outside the gene matches. The CDR3 has 17 amino acids. The germline gives CDR1 SGHDT, CDR2 YYEEEE. Here the CDR3 DNA reads TGTGCCAGCAGCTTCGGGACAGGGGGCGCTGGTAGCTATGGCTACACCTTC. As protein: CASSFGTGGAGSYGYTF.

The chain is built from TRBV19 and TRBJ2-2; D is uncertain. Germline values: CDR1 LNHDA, CDR2 SQIVND (reference sequence). The CDR3 is 14 residues long. The V end lost 5 bases, the J end lost 0 bases, and 7 bases lay between the germline ends. In nucleotides, the CDR3 is TGTGCCAGTAGTGGCAAAGCGAACACCGGGGAGCTGTTTTTT. Amino acids: CASSGKANTGELFF.

The chain links TRBV6-5 to TRBJ2-2; 9 bases fit TRBD1. The V segment lost 6 bases and the J segment 1 base; nucleotides outside the gene matches: 3. The germline gives CDR1 MNHEY, CDR2 SVGAGI. This CDR3 is built from 15 residues. CDR3 bases: TGTGCCAGCAGACCGGGACAGGGGAACACCGGGGAGCTGTTTTTT. It codes for CASRPGQGNTGELFF.

V gene TRBV5-6 combines with J gene TRBJ1-1; D is possibly TRBD1 (6 bases). The CDR3 extends over 17 amino acids. CDR1 is SGHDT and CDR2 is YYEEEE in the germline V gene. V lost 0 bases and J lost 5, with 20 bases in between. The CDR3 nucleotides are TGTGCCAGCAGCTTGGTTGTCCAGGGGTTGTTGAGAACTGAAGCTTTCTTT. It codes for CASSLVVQGLLRTEAFF.

Only one count was recorded for this clone. The gene calls are TRBV11-1 and TRBJ1-1; no firm D call. The CDR3 is made up of 14 amino acids. With 0 bases removed from V and 0 bases from J, the gap between germline ends came to 5 bases. CDR1 SGHAT and CDR2 FQDESV come from the germline V gene (reference sequence). The CDR3 sequence is CASSLARLNTEAFF. CDR3 sequence (DNA): TGTGCCAGCAGCTTAGCGCGCCTGAACACTGAAGCTTTCTTT.

The chain uses TRBV4-1 and TRBJ2-3; D unclear. This CDR3 comprises 16 residues. Germline V lookup: CDR1 MGHRA, CDR2 YSYEKL. Trimming pared 2 bases from V and 1 base from J, leaving 13 bases between. Here the CDR3 DNA reads TGCGCCAGCAGCCAAAATGTAGGCGGAGGCACAGATACGCAGTATTTT. It yields the protein CASSQNVGGGTDTQYF.

V is TRBV24-1 and J is TRBJ2-1, with 11 bases fitting TRBD2. CDR3 length: 16 amino acids. With V trimmed by 6 bases and J by 7 bases, 10 bases remained unmatched. Germline CDR1 is KGHDR and CDR2 is SFDVKD. This CDR3 is CATSRDGTSGGNEQFF. In DNA form, the CDR3 reads TGTGCCACCAGTAGGGATGGGACTAGCGGAGGGAATGAGCAGTTCTTC.

V and J are TRBV5-6 and TRBJ2-2; a possible D gene is TRBD1 (6 bases). Trimming left V 3 bases short and J 4 bases short, with 16 bases between. There are 16 residues in the CDR3. In germline, CDR1 is SGHDT, CDR2 YYEEEE. The CDR3, as DNA: TGTGCCAGCAGCTCAGGACAGAAATGGGTCACCGGGGAGCTGTTTTTT. This translates into CASSSGQKWVTGELFF.

This chain joins TRBV10-3 and TRBJ1-5, with 10 bases lining up with TRBD1. The CDR3 totals 15 residues. J lost 2 bases, V lost 5 bases, and 3 bases had no gene match. Germline CDR1 is ENHRY and CDR2 is SYGVKD. The CDR3 sequence: CAISTGTGGNQPQHF. Written as DNA, the CDR3 is TGTGCCATCAGTACCGGGACAGGGGGCAATCAGCCCCAGCATTTT.